Listed below are T cell receptor beta chains from one sample, sequenced in a study of T-cell memory formation after mild COVID-19. TCRdb re-analysed the 5' RACE reads in MiXCR, keeping a single row per CDR3 protein. The sample consists of hundreds of thousands of distinct CDR3 sequences, approximately 16% of them appearing once. Source material: PBMCs or a T cell subset sorted from them (not recorded which). These receptors were obtained from a man younger than 35 who had mild COVID-19 (a few samples of this study predate the infection). Cell type and time point are not known. CDR3s include the opening cysteine and the closing phenylalanine or tryptophan. Fields, in order: clone size, V gene, J gene, D gene, CDR3 protein, CDR3 DNA. A D gene is named only where the DNA matches it firmly. A row's size may be missing; if present it is once, few, many or a size class.

few	TRBV3-1	TRBJ1-1	TRBD1	CASRPGQRMNTEAFF	TGTGCCAGCAGACCGGGACAGCGAATGAACACTGAAGCTTTCTTT
.	TRBV7-9	TRBJ2-1	TRBD2	CASSPNPRAGGYNEQFF	TGTGCCAGCAGCCCTAACCCTCGAGCGGGGGGCTACAATGAGCAGTTCTTC
.	TRBV4-3	TRBJ2-1	TRBD2	CASGGTSPYNEQFF	TGCGCCAGCGGCGGGACTAGTCCCTACAATGAGCAGTTCTTC
few	TRBV11-2	TRBJ1-4	.	CASSRGSGAMYEKLFF	TGTGCCAGCAGCCGGGGGTCAGGGGCCATGTATGAAAAACTGTTTTTT
many	TRBV6-5	TRBJ1-2	.	CASSDQGNGYTF	TGTGCCAGCAGTGATCAGGGGAATGGCTACACCTTC
.	TRBV20-1	TRBJ1-6	TRBD1	CSARKQGGDSPLHF	TGCAGTGCTAGAAAACAGGGGGGAGATTCACCCCTCCACTTT
few	TRBV27	TRBJ2-1	TRBD2	CASSFRPLAGGDEQFF	TGTGCCAGCAGTTTTCGCCCTCTAGCGGGGGGGGATGAGCAGTTCTTC
.	TRBV24-1	TRBJ2-1	.	CATSELDGYNEQFF	TGTGCCACCAGTGAACTCGACGGCTACAATGAGCAGTTCTTC
.	TRBV28	TRBJ1-3	.	CASSFPRSSGNTIYF	TGTGCCAGCAGTTTTCCTCGGAGCTCTGGAAACACCATATATTTT
.	TRBV11-3	TRBJ1-1	TRBD1	CASSSTGKVTEAFF	TGTGCCAGCAGCTCGACAGGGAAGGTCACTGAAGCTTTCTTT
once	TRBV9	TRBJ2-3	TRBD2	CASSVGGRVADTQYF	TGTGCCAGCAGCGTAGGAGGGAGGGTCGCAGATACGCAGTATTTT
many	TRBV4-3	TRBJ2-5	.	CASSQDGRGREETQYF	TGCGCCAGCAGCCAAGATGGTCGGGGCAGGGAGGAGACCCAGTACTTC
.	TRBV24-1	TRBJ2-5	TRBD1	CATSAGDRGRETQYF	TGTGCCACCAGTGCCGGGGACAGGGGACGAGAGACCCAGTACTTC
few	TRBV7-2	TRBJ1-6	.	CASSWDGNSPLHF	TGTGCCAGCAGCTGGGACGGTAATTCACCCCTCCACTTT
few	TRBV23-1	TRBJ2-1	TRBD1	CASSHSDRGNEQFF	TGCGCCAGCAGTCATTCGGACAGGGGCAATGAGCAGTTCTTC
few	TRBV5-1	TRBJ2-3	.	CASSLDGRSTDTQYF	TGCGCCAGCAGCTTGGATGGCAGGAGCACAGATACGCAGTATTTT
.	TRBV6-5	TRBJ1-2	.	CASSFSQINYGYTF	TGTGCCAGCAGTTTCTCCCAGATTAACTATGGCTACACCTTC
few	TRBV4-1	TRBJ1-5	.	CASSQVSPEGPQHF	TGCGCCAGCAGCCAAGTATCACCGGAGGGGCCCCAGCATTTT
.	TRBV20-1	TRBJ2-2	.	CSAAVSPPKPTGELFF	TGCAGTGCTGCCGTTAGTCCGCCAAAGCCCACCGGGGAGCTGTTTTTT
many	TRBV9	TRBJ1-6	.	CASSQVQDSPLHF	TGTGCCAGCAGCCAAGTACAAGATTCACCCCTCCACTTT
.	TRBV4-1	TRBJ2-4	.	CASSWAILAKNIQYF	TGCGCCAGCAGCTGGGCGATTTTAGCCAAAAACATTCAGTACTTC
.	TRBV12-3/TRBV12-4	TRBJ1-1	.	CASSPTGGDGWAFF	TGTGCCAGCAGCCCGACGGGGGGGGATGGATGGGCTTTCTTT
few	TRBV5-6	TRBJ1-1	.	CASSLKGIGYTEAFF	TGTGCCAGCAGCTTGAAAGGGATTGGTTACACTGAAGCTTTCTTT
few	TRBV6-5	TRBJ2-3	TRBD1	CASSNTGQGEPDTQYF	TGTGCCAGCAGCAACACGGGACAGGGAGAACCAGATACGCAGTATTTT
few	TRBV12-3/TRBV12-4	TRBJ1-1	.	CASTSTPQGREAFF	TGTGCCAGCACCTCCACCCCCCAGGGCAGAGAAGCTTTCTTT
.	TRBV12-3/TRBV12-4	TRBJ1-1	TRBD1	CASSLALGTGVAFF	TGTGCCAGCAGTTTAGCGCTTGGAACAGGGGTGGCTTTCTTT
.	TRBV12-3/TRBV12-4	TRBJ1-2	TRBD1	CASRTGTGSFGYTF	TGTGCCAGCAGGACCGGGACAGGGTCCTTTGGCTACACCTTC
.	TRBV20-1	TRBJ1-2	TRBD1	CSARESRGNYGYTF	TGCAGTGCTAGAGAAAGCAGGGGGAACTATGGCTACACCTTC
many	TRBV5-1	TRBJ2-5	.	CASSWGSVETQYF	TGCGCCAGCAGCTGGGGGTCTGTAGAGACCCAGTACTTC
.	TRBV12-3/TRBV12-4	TRBJ1-2	.	CASSSEGSGYTF	TGTGCCAGCAGTTCGGAAGGGAGTGGCTACACCTTC
few	TRBV7-9	TRBJ2-5	.	CASSLGGLSGETQYF	TGTGCCAGCAGCTTAGGTGGACTCTCGGGAGAGACCCAGTACTTC
few	TRBV24-1	TRBJ1-4	.	CATRNEKLFF	TGTGCCACCAGGAATGAAAAACTGTTTTTT
few	TRBV5-6	TRBJ2-5	.	CASRTGMRKETQYF	TGTGCCAGCAGAACGGGCATGAGGAAAGAGACCCAGTACTTC
few	TRBV2	TRBJ2-6	.	CASRRDSANVLTF	TGTGCCAGCAGGCGCGACAGTGCTAACGTCCTGACTTTC
.	TRBV27	TRBJ2-3	TRBD1	CASSSGDRYTDTQYF	TGTGCCAGCAGTTCCGGGGACAGATACACAGATACGCAGTATTTT